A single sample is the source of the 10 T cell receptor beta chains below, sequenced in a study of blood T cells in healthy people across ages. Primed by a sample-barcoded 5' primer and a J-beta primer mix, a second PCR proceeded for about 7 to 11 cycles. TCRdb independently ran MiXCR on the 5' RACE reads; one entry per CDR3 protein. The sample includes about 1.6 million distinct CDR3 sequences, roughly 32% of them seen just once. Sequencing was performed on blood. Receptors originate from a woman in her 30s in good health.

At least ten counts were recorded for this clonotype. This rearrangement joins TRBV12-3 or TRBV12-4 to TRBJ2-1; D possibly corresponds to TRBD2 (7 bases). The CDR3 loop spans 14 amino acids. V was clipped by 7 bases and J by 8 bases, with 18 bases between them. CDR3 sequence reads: CASTPRGRGDEQFF. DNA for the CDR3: TGTGCCAGCACCCCCCGGGGGAGGGGGGATGAGCAGTTCTTC.

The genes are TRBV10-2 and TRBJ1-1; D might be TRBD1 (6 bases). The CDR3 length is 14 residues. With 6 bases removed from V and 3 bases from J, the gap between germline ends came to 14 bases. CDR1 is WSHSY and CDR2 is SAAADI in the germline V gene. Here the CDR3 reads CASRSQGGDTEAFF. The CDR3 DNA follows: TGCGCCAGCAGGTCACAGGGCGGAGACACTGAAGCTTTCTTT.

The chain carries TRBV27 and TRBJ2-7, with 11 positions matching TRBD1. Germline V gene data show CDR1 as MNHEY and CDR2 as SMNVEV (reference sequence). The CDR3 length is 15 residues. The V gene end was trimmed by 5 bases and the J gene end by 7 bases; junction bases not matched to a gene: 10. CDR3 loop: CASSPRDRGSREQYF. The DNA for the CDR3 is TGTGCCAGCAGTCCTCGGGACAGGGGGTCCCGGGAGCAGTACTTC.

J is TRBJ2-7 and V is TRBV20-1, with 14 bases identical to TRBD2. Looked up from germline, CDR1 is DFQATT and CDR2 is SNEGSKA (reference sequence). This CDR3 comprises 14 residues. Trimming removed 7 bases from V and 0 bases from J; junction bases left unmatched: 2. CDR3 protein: CSGTSGRSSYEQYF. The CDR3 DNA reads TGCAGTGGGACTAGCGGGAGGAGCTCCTACGAGCAGTACTTC.

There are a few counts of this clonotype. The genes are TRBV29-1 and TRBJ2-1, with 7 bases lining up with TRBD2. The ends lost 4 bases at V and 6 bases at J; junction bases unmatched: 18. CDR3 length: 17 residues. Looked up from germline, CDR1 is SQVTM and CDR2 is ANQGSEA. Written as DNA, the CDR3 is TGCAGCGTTGCCTTTCCTAGCGGAAAACCGGGCGGCAATGAGCAGTTCTTC. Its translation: CSVAFPSGKPGGNEQFF.

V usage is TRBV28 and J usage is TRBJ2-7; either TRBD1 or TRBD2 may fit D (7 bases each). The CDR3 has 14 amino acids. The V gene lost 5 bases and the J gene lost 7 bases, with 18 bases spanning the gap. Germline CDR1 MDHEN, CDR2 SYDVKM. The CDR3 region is CASSLQGGGLEQYF. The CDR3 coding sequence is TGTGCCAGCAGTCTCCAGGGAGGGGGCTTAGAGCAGTACTTC.

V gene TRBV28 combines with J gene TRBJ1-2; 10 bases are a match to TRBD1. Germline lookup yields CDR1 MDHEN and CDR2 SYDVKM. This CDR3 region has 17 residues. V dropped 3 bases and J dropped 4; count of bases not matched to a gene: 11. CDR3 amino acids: CASSFADRGASGYGYTF. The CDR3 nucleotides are TGTGCCAGCAGTTTTGCGGACAGGGGGGCTAGCGGCTATGGCTACACCTTC.

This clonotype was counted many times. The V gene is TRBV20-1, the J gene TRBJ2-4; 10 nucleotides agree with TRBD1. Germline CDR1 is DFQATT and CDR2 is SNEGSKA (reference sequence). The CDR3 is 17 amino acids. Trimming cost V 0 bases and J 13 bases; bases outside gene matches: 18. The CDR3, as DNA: TGCAGTGCTAGAGATAGGGACAGGGGATCCCTCCTGAGTGAGCAGTACTTC. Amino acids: CSARDRDRGSLLSEQYF.

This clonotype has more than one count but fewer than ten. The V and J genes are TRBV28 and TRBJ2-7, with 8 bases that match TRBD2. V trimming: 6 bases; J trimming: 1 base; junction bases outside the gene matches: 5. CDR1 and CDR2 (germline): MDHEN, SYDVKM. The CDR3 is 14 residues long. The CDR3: CASRERELSYEQYF. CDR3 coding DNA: TGTGCCAGCAGGGAGCGGGAGTTATCCTACGAGCAGTACTTC. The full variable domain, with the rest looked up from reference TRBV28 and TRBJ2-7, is DVKVTQSSRYLVKRTGEKVFLECVQDMDHENMFWYRQDPGLGLRLIYFSYDVKMKEKGDIPEGYSVSREKKERFSLILESASTNQTSMYLCASRERELSYEQYFGPGTRLTVT.

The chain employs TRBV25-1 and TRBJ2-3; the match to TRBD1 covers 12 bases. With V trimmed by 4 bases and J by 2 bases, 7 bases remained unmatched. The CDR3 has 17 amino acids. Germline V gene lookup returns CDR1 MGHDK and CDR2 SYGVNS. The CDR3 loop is CASSGTGTGGITDTQYF. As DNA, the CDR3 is TGTGCCAGCAGTGGCACGGGGACAGGGGGCATCACAGATACGCAGTATTTT.